Listed below are T cell receptor beta chains from one sample, sequenced in a study of blood T cells in healthy people across ages. TCRdb fed the 5' RACE reads into MiXCR, producing one record per CDR3 protein. The repertoire includes 1 million or so distinct CDR3 sequences, more than 40% of them detected once, and under 20% sits in the top ten. Sequencing was performed on blood. Receptor source: a woman in her sixties in good health. CDR3s include the opening cysteine and the closing phenylalanine or tryptophan. The D gene is left open where the match is weak. The size entry is marked missing in some rows and otherwise reads once, few, many or a size class.

J: TRBJ2-5
D: NA
size: NA
V: TRBV29-1
CDR3: CSVDGQKETQYF
DNA: TGCAGCGTTGATGGACAAAAAGAGACCCAGTACTTC

J: TRBJ2-1
D: TRBD2
size: NA
V: TRBV9
CDR3: CASSVGTSRQGNEQFF
DNA: TGTGCCAGCAGCGTAGGGACTAGCCGTCAGGGGAATGAGCAGTTCTTC

J: TRBJ2-1
D: NA
size: NA
V: TRBV21-1
CDR3: CASSKGPSVFYNEQFF
DNA: TGTGCCAGCAGCAAAGGTCCTAGCGTATTCTACAATGAGCAGTTCTTC

J: TRBJ1-6
D: NA
size: NA
V: TRBV27
CDR3: CASSRGARRDSPLHF
DNA: TGTGCCAGCAGTCGGGGGGCCCGGCGGGATTCACCCCTCCACTTT

J: TRBJ2-4
D: TRBD2
size: few
V: TRBV6-5
CDR3: CASSGGLAGSGNIQYF
DNA: TGTGCCAGCAGCGGGGGACTAGCGGGGAGTGGAAACATTCAGTACTTC

J: TRBJ2-7
D: TRBD1
size: NA
V: TRBV29-1
CDR3: CSVVGTASSYEQYF
DNA: TGCAGCGTTGTCGGGACAGCGAGCTCCTACGAGCAGTACTTC

J: TRBJ2-7
D: NA
size: NA
V: TRBV7-9
CDR3: CASSLRGGTYEQYF
DNA: TGTGCCAGCAGCTTACGAGGGGGTACCTACGAGCAGTACTTC

J: TRBJ1-2
D: NA
size: NA
V: TRBV15
CDR3: CATSRELGGYTF
DNA: TGTGCCACCAGCAGAGAATTGGGTGGCTACACCTTC

J: TRBJ1-2
D: NA
size: NA
V: TRBV3-1
CDR3: CASSLQSTGYTF
DNA: TGTGCAAGCAGCCTTCAGTCGACAGGCTACACCTTC

J: TRBJ1-5
D: NA
size: NA
V: TRBV5-5
CDR3: CASSLAGSQAQHF
DNA: TGTGCCAGCAGCTTGGCTGGGAGCCAGGCCCAGCATTTT

J: TRBJ1-4
D: NA
size: NA
V: TRBV27
CDR3: CASRRAATNEKLFF
DNA: TGTGCCAGCCGAAGGGCGGCAACTAATGAAAAACTGTTTTTT

J: TRBJ2-7
D: NA
size: few
V: TRBV7-3
CDR3: CASSPSGGSYVEQYF
DNA: TGTGCCAGCAGCCCCTCCGGGGGTTCCTACGTGGAGCAGTACTTC

J: TRBJ2-3
D: NA
size: few
V: TRBV18
CDR3: CASSPGGGHGTDTQYF
DNA: TGTGCCAGCTCACCAGGCGGGGGCCACGGCACAGATACGCAGTATTTT

J: TRBJ2-4
D: TRBD2
size: NA
V: TRBV5-6
CDR3: CASSLVEGLGTLAKNIQYF
DNA: TGTGCCAGCAGCTTGGTGGAGGGACTAGGGACCCTAGCCAAAAACATTCAGTACTTC

J: TRBJ1-5
D: NA
size: NA
V: TRBV4-1
CDR3: CASSQGSRVSNQPQHF
DNA: TGCGCCAGCAGCCAAGGTAGCCGGGTTAGCAATCAGCCCCAGCATTTT

J: TRBJ2-1
D: NA
size: NA
V: TRBV6-5
CDR3: CASSYISARFSYNEQFF
DNA: TGTGCCAGCAGTTACATCAGTGCGAGGTTTTCCTACAATGAGCAGTTCTTC

J: TRBJ2-1
D: NA
size: NA
V: TRBV24-1
CDR3: CATSDLGRYNEQFF
DNA: TGTGCCACCAGTGATTTGGGGAGATACAATGAGCAGTTCTTC

J: TRBJ2-7
D: TRBD2
size: NA
V: TRBV27
CDR3: CASSFAAGAFEQYF
DNA: TGTGCCAGCAGTTTTGCCGCGGGAGCTTTCGAGCAGTACTTC

J: TRBJ2-3
D: NA
size: many
V: TRBV20-1
CDR3: CSAREGYGGSTDTQYF
DNA: TGCAGTGCTAGAGAGGGCTATGGGGGTTCAACAGATACGCAGTATTTT

J: TRBJ2-3
D: TRBD2
size: NA
V: TRBV29-1
CDR3: CSVGRGGNTQYF
DNA: TGCAGCGTTGGGCGGGGGGGGAATACGCAGTATTTT

J: TRBJ1-5
D: NA
size: few
V: TRBV6-2/TRBV6-3
CDR3: CASRYHRGRVDQPQHF
DNA: TGTGCCAGCAGATACCATCGGGGGCGGGTCGATCAGCCCCAGCATTTT

J: TRBJ2-7
D: TRBD1
size: NA
V: TRBV20-1
CDR3: CSATGSDRGDEQYF
DNA: TGCAGTGCCACTGGGTCGGACAGGGGAGACGAGCAGTACTTC

J: TRBJ2-3
D: NA
size: few
V: TRBV15
CDR3: CATSRDKRAGPTDTQYF
DNA: TGTGCCACCAGCAGAGATAAACGGGCGGGCCCCACAGATACGCAGTATTTT

J: TRBJ2-1
D: TRBD1
size: NA
V: TRBV2
CDR3: CASPDTGGFYNEQFF
DNA: TGTGCCAGCCCCGATACAGGGGGCTTCTACAATGAGCAGTTCTTC

J: TRBJ2-1
D: NA
size: NA
V: TRBV27
CDR3: CASSSLFWESYNGQFF
DNA: TGTGCCAGCAGCTCTCTTTTCTGGGAGTCCTACAATGGGCAGTTCTTC

J: TRBJ2-7
D: TRBD2
size: NA
V: TRBV20-1
CDR3: CSAREVSGRLYEQYF
DNA: TGCAGTGCTAGAGAAGTTAGCGGGAGGCTCTACGAGCAGTACTTC

J: TRBJ2-4
D: TRBD2
size: NA
V: TRBV3-1
CDR3: CASSHMAAPGGIQYF
DNA: TGTGCCAGCAGCCACATGGCGGCACCGGGGGGCATTCAGTACTTC

J: TRBJ2-1
D: TRBD2
size: NA
V: TRBV6-1
CDR3: CASILAGAYNEQFF
DNA: TGTGCCAGCATCCTAGCGGGAGCCTACAATGAGCAGTTCTTC

J: TRBJ2-1
D: TRBD2
size: NA
V: TRBV6-1
CDR3: CASSKTAGLAGGLSYNEQFF
DNA: TGTGCCAGCAGCAAGACAGCCGGACTAGCGGGAGGACTCTCCTACAATGAGCAGTTCTTC

J: TRBJ2-5
D: NA
size: NA
V: TRBV27
CDR3: CASSSEAWATQYF
DNA: TGTGCCAGCAGTTCGGAAGCATGGGCGACCCAGTACTTC

J: TRBJ1-2
D: TRBD1
size: few
V: TRBV28
CDR3: CASRAGGGTGYGYTF
DNA: TGTGCCAGCAGGGCGGGGGGCGGGACAGGGTATGGCTACACCTTC

J: TRBJ2-3
D: NA
size: few
V: TRBV2
CDR3: CASGPFLSTDTQYF
DNA: TGTGCCAGCGGTCCATTCCTTAGCACAGATACGCAGTATTTT

J: TRBJ2-4
D: TRBD1
size: few
V: TRBV6-1
CDR3: CASSGWDRGPGAKNIQYF
DNA: TGTGCCAGCAGTGGGTGGGACAGGGGCCCTGGGGCCAAAAACATTCAGTACTTC

J: TRBJ2-1
D: TRBD2
size: NA
V: TRBV19
CDR3: CASSNPGGIQFF
DNA: TGTGCCAGTAGTAATCCGGGGGGGATTCAGTTCTTC

J: TRBJ2-1
D: NA
size: NA
V: TRBV13
CDR3: CASSLGGVPANEQFF
DNA: TGTGCCAGCAGCTTAGGAGGGGTACCAGCTAATGAGCAGTTCTTC

J: TRBJ1-5
D: TRBD1
size: NA
V: TRBV29-1
CDR3: CSVEVGTAQHF
DNA: TGCAGCGTTGAAGTCGGGACAGCCCAGCATTTT

J: TRBJ1-5
D: NA
size: few
V: TRBV3-1
CDR3: CASSLSSGGGQPQHF
DNA: TGTGCCAGCAGCCTATCTTCCGGGGGCGGGCAGCCCCAGCATTTT

J: TRBJ2-7
D: TRBD2
size: NA
V: TRBV20-1
CDR3: CSARKRESSYEQYF
DNA: TGCAGTGCTCGTAAGCGGGAGAGCTCCTACGAGCAGTACTTC